Listed below are T cell receptor beta chains from one sample, sequenced in a study of T-cell memory formation after mild COVID-19. TCRdb re-called the 5' RACE reads with MiXCR, one entry per CDR3 protein. Among under 400,000 distinct CDR3 sequences listed, around 28% were seen once. Sample: PBMCs or a T cell subset sorted from them (not recorded which). Source of these receptors: an adult woman who had mild COVID-19 (a few samples of this study predate the infection). Cell type and time point are not known. Each CDR3 is given with its conserved first and last residue. D genes are given only for firm matches. Not every row has a clone size; where given, it reads once, few, many or a size class.

V gene: TRBV10-3; clone size: few; J gene: TRBJ2-7; D gene: TRBD1; CDR3 DNA: TGTGCCATCAGGAGGGACAGCCCCCACGAGCAGTACTTC; CDR3 protein: CAIRRDSPHEQYF
V gene: TRBV7-9; clone size: few; J gene: TRBJ2-2; D gene: TRBD1; CDR3 DNA: TGTGCCAGCAGCTTACCCGACAGGGGGCCGAACACCGGGGAGCTGTTTTTT; CDR3 protein: CASSLPDRGPNTGELFF
V gene: TRBV2; clone size: -; J gene: TRBJ1-4; D gene: TRBD1; CDR3 DNA: TGTGCCAGCAGGGACAGGGGAGAAAAACTGTTTTTT; CDR3 protein: CASRDRGEKLFF
V gene: TRBV11-3; clone size: -; J gene: TRBJ2-1; D gene: -; CDR3 DNA: TGTGCCAGCAGCTTAGCACAGCAGTACAATGAGCAGTTCTTC; CDR3 protein: CASSLAQQYNEQFF
V gene: TRBV12-3/TRBV12-4; clone size: few; J gene: TRBJ2-4; D gene: -; CDR3 DNA: TGTGCCAGCAGCCCCGAGCGGCTAGCCAAAAACATTCAGTACTTC; CDR3 protein: CASSPERLAKNIQYF
V gene: TRBV7-9; clone size: many; J gene: TRBJ2-1; D gene: -; CDR3 DNA: TGTGGGGCCGGGCGGTTATACAATGAGCAGTTCTTC; CDR3 protein: CGAGRLYNEQFF
V gene: TRBV4-1; clone size: few; J gene: TRBJ2-1; D gene: TRBD1; CDR3 DNA: TGCGCCAGCAGCCCCCGTCAGGGGGCCGATGAGCAGTTCTTC; CDR3 protein: CASSPRQGADEQFF
V gene: TRBV29-1; clone size: -; J gene: TRBJ1-1; D gene: -; CDR3 DNA: TGCAGCGTTATTATGGGTTCGGGGAGCACTGAAGCTTTCTTT; CDR3 protein: CSVIMGSGSTEAFF
V gene: TRBV5-1; clone size: medium-sized; J gene: TRBJ2-7; D gene: TRBD2; CDR3 DNA: TGCGCCAGCAGCGAGCGACTAGCGGGACGCTACGAGCAGTACTTC; CDR3 protein: CASSERLAGRYEQYF
V gene: TRBV7-2; clone size: few; J gene: TRBJ2-7; D gene: -; CDR3 DNA: TGTGCCAGCAGCTTAGCTCGTGACAGAGCCAAGTACGAGCAGTACTTC; CDR3 protein: CASSLARDRAKYEQYF
V gene: TRBV6-2/TRBV6-3; clone size: -; J gene: TRBJ1-5; D gene: TRBD1; CDR3 DNA: TGTGCCAGCAGACCTTACAGGGGAAGGAGCAATCAGCCCCAGCATTTT; CDR3 protein: CASRPYRGRSNQPQHF
V gene: TRBV29-1; clone size: -; J gene: TRBJ2-7; D gene: -; CDR3 DNA: TGCAGCGCGCAGGGTGGAAGCTCCTACGAGCAGTACTTC; CDR3 protein: CSAQGGSSYEQYF
V gene: TRBV12-3/TRBV12-4; clone size: few; J gene: TRBJ2-3; D gene: -; CDR3 DNA: TGTGCCAGCAGCCTGGGGACAATAGATACGCAGTATTTT; CDR3 protein: CASSLGTIDTQYF
V gene: TRBV6-2/TRBV6-3; clone size: few; J gene: TRBJ2-1; D gene: -; CDR3 DNA: TGTGCCAGCGGGTCCTTGGGGGGACACTCCCTATCGCAGTTCTTC; CDR3 protein: CASGSLGGHSLSQFF
V gene: TRBV12-3/TRBV12-4; clone size: few; J gene: TRBJ1-1; D gene: -; CDR3 DNA: TGTGCCAGCAGTTCCCACTCCATGAACACTGAAGCTTTCTTT; CDR3 protein: CASSSHSMNTEAFF
V gene: TRBV6-2/TRBV6-3; clone size: -; J gene: TRBJ2-1; D gene: -; CDR3 DNA: TGTGCCAGCAGTTACCCGGGACCATACAATGAGCAGTTCTTC; CDR3 protein: CASSYPGPYNEQFF
V gene: TRBV6-1; clone size: few; J gene: TRBJ2-2; D gene: TRBD1; CDR3 DNA: TGTGCCAGCCGACAGGGGACCACCGGGGAGCTGTTTTTT; CDR3 protein: CASRQGTTGELFF
V gene: TRBV29-1; clone size: few; J gene: TRBJ2-1; D gene: TRBD1; CDR3 DNA: TGCAGCGTTGAAGGAACAGGGGATGACAATGAGCAGTTCTTC; CDR3 protein: CSVEGTGDDNEQFF
V gene: TRBV29-1; clone size: -; J gene: TRBJ2-3; D gene: TRBD1; CDR3 DNA: TGCAGCGTTTCGACAGGGGGCTTAGATACGCAGTATTTT; CDR3 protein: CSVSTGGLDTQYF
V gene: TRBV9; clone size: -; J gene: TRBJ2-7; D gene: -; CDR3 DNA: TGTGCCAGCACCGTAGGGGACTCGACTTACGAGCAGTACTTC; CDR3 protein: CASTVGDSTYEQYF
V gene: TRBV12-3/TRBV12-4; clone size: few; J gene: TRBJ1-2; D gene: TRBD1; CDR3 DNA: TGTGCCAGCAGTCGCTCGGGAAGGGACAGGGGAGCGGATGGCTACACCTTC; CDR3 protein: CASSRSGRDRGADGYTF
V gene: TRBV19; clone size: -; J gene: TRBJ2-2; D gene: TRBD1; CDR3 DNA: TGTGCCAGCCAGACAGGGGAGAACACCGTGGAGCTGTTTTTT; CDR3 protein: CASQTGENTVELFF
V gene: TRBV20-1; clone size: few; J gene: TRBJ2-7; D gene: TRBD2; CDR3 DNA: TGCAGTGCTAGAGTCGGGGGACTAGCGGGGAGCTCCTACGAGCAGTACTTC; CDR3 protein: CSARVGGLAGSSYEQYF
V gene: TRBV20-1; clone size: -; J gene: TRBJ1-1; D gene: TRBD1; CDR3 DNA: TGCAGTGCCTACGGACAGGGTATGAACACTGAAGCTTTCTTT; CDR3 protein: CSAYGQGMNTEAFF
V gene: TRBV3-1; clone size: -; J gene: TRBJ2-1; D gene: TRBD2; CDR3 DNA: TGTGCCAGCAGCCAAGTCACTAGCGGGAGGGCCAGGGTAGGGGCCTACAATGAGCAGTTCTTC; CDR3 protein: CASSQVTSGRARVGAYNEQFF
V gene: TRBV20-1; clone size: few; J gene: TRBJ2-3; D gene: TRBD1; CDR3 DNA: TGCAGTGCTAGAGATCTGCTGGACAGGGGCGAAGATACGCAGTATTTT; CDR3 protein: CSARDLLDRGEDTQYF
V gene: TRBV4-2; clone size: -; J gene: TRBJ2-7; D gene: TRBD1; CDR3 DNA: TGTGCCAGCAGCTTGCCGGGACAGTCCTACGAGCAGTACTTC; CDR3 protein: CASSLPGQSYEQYF
V gene: TRBV7-2; clone size: -; J gene: TRBJ2-3; D gene: -; CDR3 DNA: TGTGCCAGCAGATTTTCAGGGGGCACAGATACGCAGTATTTT; CDR3 protein: CASRFSGGTDTQYF
V gene: TRBV5-3; clone size: -; J gene: TRBJ1-5; D gene: TRBD1; CDR3 DNA: TGTGCCAGAACGGGGACAGGGGGAGGGTATAGCAATCAGCCCCAGCATTTT; CDR3 protein: CARTGTGGGYSNQPQHF
V gene: TRBV5-1; clone size: -; J gene: TRBJ1-6; D gene: -; CDR3 DNA: TGCGCCAGCAGCTTGGAGCCCGGCCTCTCCTATAATTCACCCCTCCACTTT; CDR3 protein: CASSLEPGLSYNSPLHF
V gene: TRBV12-3/TRBV12-4; clone size: -; J gene: TRBJ2-1; D gene: TRBD2; CDR3 DNA: TGTGCCAGCAGCATCTCCGGGACTAGCGGTTCCTACAATGAGCAGTTCTTC; CDR3 protein: CASSISGTSGSYNEQFF
V gene: TRBV9; clone size: -; J gene: TRBJ2-3; D gene: -; CDR3 DNA: TGTGCCAGCAGCGCCATCTGGGACCCTCGTTATCTAGATACGCAGTATTTT; CDR3 protein: CASSAIWDPRYLDTQYF
V gene: TRBV15; clone size: few; J gene: TRBJ2-7; D gene: -; CDR3 DNA: TGTGCCACTAAACGACAGGGAGGCCACGAGCAGTACTTC; CDR3 protein: CATKRQGGHEQYF
V gene: TRBV30; clone size: -; J gene: TRBJ2-1; D gene: -; CDR3 DNA: TGTGCCTGGAAGATGGGCTACAATGAGCAGTTCTTC; CDR3 protein: CAWKMGYNEQFF
V gene: TRBV30; clone size: -; J gene: TRBJ2-7; D gene: TRBD2; CDR3 DNA: TGTGCCTGGAGTGGGGACTACGCCTACGAGCAGTACTTC; CDR3 protein: CAWSGDYAYEQYF
V gene: TRBV30; clone size: -; J gene: TRBJ2-3; D gene: TRBD2; CDR3 DNA: TGTGCCTGGAGTCTAGCGGGGAGCACAGATACGCAGTATTTT; CDR3 protein: CAWSLAGSTDTQYF
V gene: TRBV5-1; clone size: few; J gene: TRBJ2-5; D gene: -; CDR3 DNA: TGCGCCAGCAGCTTGGGTAGTAGCGTGGAGACCCAGTACTTC; CDR3 protein: CASSLGSSVETQYF
V gene: TRBV29-1; clone size: -; J gene: TRBJ2-3; D gene: TRBD2; CDR3 DNA: TGCAGCGTGGAGGGCGGGAGGGCCTTGGATACGCAGTATTTT; CDR3 protein: CSVEGGRALDTQYF
V gene: TRBV6-2/TRBV6-3; clone size: few; J gene: TRBJ2-1; D gene: -; CDR3 DNA: TGTGCCAGCAGACGTGCTAGTCAAATTGAGCAGTTCTTC; CDR3 protein: CASRRASQIEQFF
V gene: TRBV5-1; clone size: -; J gene: TRBJ2-4; D gene: -; CDR3 DNA: TGCGCCAGCAGCGTGGGGGACCGGGAGTACTTC; CDR3 protein: CASSVGDREYF
V gene: TRBV27; clone size: -; J gene: TRBJ1-5; D gene: -; CDR3 DNA: TGTGCCAGCAGTTTAACGGGAACTAATCAGCCCCAGCATTTT; CDR3 protein: CASSLTGTNQPQHF
V gene: TRBV4-3; clone size: -; J gene: TRBJ2-2; D gene: TRBD2; CDR3 DNA: TGCGCCAGCAGCCAAGATAGAGCGGGATGGGGCGGGGAGCTGTTTTTT; CDR3 protein: CASSQDRAGWGGELFF
V gene: TRBV23-1; clone size: -; J gene: TRBJ1-2; D gene: -; CDR3 DNA: TGCGCCAGCAGTCAGCCCGGGACACCTTGGAACTATGGCTACACCTTC; CDR3 protein: CASSQPGTPWNYGYTF
V gene: TRBV7-3; clone size: -; J gene: TRBJ2-3; D gene: -; CDR3 DNA: TGTGCCAGCAGCTTAAGTATGTGGGATACGCAGTATTTT; CDR3 protein: CASSLSMWDTQYF
V gene: TRBV5-1; clone size: few; J gene: TRBJ2-5; D gene: TRBD1; CDR3 DNA: TGCGCCAGCAGCCGCCGGACAGGGAGAGTGGAGACCCAGTACTTC; CDR3 protein: CASSRRTGRVETQYF
V gene: TRBV7-9; clone size: -; J gene: TRBJ1-2; D gene: TRBD1; CDR3 DNA: TGTGCCAGCAGCCGGATTGGGACAGGGCACGGCTACACCTTC; CDR3 protein: CASSRIGTGHGYTF
V gene: TRBV12-3/TRBV12-4; clone size: few; J gene: TRBJ1-1; D gene: -; CDR3 DNA: TGTGCCAGCAGTTTAGCCCTGGGCACTAACACTGAAGCTTTCTTT; CDR3 protein: CASSLALGTNTEAFF
V gene: TRBV5-1; clone size: -; J gene: TRBJ2-2; D gene: -; CDR3 DNA: TGCGCCAGCAGCTTGGGGGCGCCCACCGGGGAGCTGTTTTTT; CDR3 protein: CASSLGAPTGELFF
V gene: TRBV9; clone size: -; J gene: TRBJ1-5; D gene: TRBD1; CDR3 DNA: TGTGCCAGCAGCGTAGGGGACAGGGGCAATCAGCCCCAGCATTTT; CDR3 protein: CASSVGDRGNQPQHF
V gene: TRBV5-5; clone size: few; J gene: TRBJ2-7; D gene: TRBD2; CDR3 DNA: TGTGCCAGCAGCTTGCATCCGCTAGCGGGAGACGAGCAGTACTTC; CDR3 protein: CASSLHPLAGDEQYF
V gene: TRBV5-1; clone size: few; J gene: TRBJ2-1; D gene: -; CDR3 DNA: TGCGCCAGCAGCACCTTAGGGGGGGGCCTGTATTACAATGAGCAGTTCTTC; CDR3 protein: CASSTLGGGLYYNEQFF
V gene: TRBV25-1; clone size: -; J gene: TRBJ1-2; D gene: -; CDR3 DNA: TGTGCCAGCAGTGTCAACGGATATGGCTACACCTTC; CDR3 protein: CASSVNGYGYTF
V gene: TRBV21-1; clone size: once; J gene: TRBJ2-7; D gene: -; CDR3 DNA: TGTGCCAGCGGACAGGGAAACCACTTC; CDR3 protein: CASGQGNHF
V gene: TRBV5-1; clone size: -; J gene: TRBJ2-2; D gene: -; CDR3 DNA: TGCGCCAGCAGCCTTGATCACACCGGGGAGCTGTTTTTT; CDR3 protein: CASSLDHTGELFF